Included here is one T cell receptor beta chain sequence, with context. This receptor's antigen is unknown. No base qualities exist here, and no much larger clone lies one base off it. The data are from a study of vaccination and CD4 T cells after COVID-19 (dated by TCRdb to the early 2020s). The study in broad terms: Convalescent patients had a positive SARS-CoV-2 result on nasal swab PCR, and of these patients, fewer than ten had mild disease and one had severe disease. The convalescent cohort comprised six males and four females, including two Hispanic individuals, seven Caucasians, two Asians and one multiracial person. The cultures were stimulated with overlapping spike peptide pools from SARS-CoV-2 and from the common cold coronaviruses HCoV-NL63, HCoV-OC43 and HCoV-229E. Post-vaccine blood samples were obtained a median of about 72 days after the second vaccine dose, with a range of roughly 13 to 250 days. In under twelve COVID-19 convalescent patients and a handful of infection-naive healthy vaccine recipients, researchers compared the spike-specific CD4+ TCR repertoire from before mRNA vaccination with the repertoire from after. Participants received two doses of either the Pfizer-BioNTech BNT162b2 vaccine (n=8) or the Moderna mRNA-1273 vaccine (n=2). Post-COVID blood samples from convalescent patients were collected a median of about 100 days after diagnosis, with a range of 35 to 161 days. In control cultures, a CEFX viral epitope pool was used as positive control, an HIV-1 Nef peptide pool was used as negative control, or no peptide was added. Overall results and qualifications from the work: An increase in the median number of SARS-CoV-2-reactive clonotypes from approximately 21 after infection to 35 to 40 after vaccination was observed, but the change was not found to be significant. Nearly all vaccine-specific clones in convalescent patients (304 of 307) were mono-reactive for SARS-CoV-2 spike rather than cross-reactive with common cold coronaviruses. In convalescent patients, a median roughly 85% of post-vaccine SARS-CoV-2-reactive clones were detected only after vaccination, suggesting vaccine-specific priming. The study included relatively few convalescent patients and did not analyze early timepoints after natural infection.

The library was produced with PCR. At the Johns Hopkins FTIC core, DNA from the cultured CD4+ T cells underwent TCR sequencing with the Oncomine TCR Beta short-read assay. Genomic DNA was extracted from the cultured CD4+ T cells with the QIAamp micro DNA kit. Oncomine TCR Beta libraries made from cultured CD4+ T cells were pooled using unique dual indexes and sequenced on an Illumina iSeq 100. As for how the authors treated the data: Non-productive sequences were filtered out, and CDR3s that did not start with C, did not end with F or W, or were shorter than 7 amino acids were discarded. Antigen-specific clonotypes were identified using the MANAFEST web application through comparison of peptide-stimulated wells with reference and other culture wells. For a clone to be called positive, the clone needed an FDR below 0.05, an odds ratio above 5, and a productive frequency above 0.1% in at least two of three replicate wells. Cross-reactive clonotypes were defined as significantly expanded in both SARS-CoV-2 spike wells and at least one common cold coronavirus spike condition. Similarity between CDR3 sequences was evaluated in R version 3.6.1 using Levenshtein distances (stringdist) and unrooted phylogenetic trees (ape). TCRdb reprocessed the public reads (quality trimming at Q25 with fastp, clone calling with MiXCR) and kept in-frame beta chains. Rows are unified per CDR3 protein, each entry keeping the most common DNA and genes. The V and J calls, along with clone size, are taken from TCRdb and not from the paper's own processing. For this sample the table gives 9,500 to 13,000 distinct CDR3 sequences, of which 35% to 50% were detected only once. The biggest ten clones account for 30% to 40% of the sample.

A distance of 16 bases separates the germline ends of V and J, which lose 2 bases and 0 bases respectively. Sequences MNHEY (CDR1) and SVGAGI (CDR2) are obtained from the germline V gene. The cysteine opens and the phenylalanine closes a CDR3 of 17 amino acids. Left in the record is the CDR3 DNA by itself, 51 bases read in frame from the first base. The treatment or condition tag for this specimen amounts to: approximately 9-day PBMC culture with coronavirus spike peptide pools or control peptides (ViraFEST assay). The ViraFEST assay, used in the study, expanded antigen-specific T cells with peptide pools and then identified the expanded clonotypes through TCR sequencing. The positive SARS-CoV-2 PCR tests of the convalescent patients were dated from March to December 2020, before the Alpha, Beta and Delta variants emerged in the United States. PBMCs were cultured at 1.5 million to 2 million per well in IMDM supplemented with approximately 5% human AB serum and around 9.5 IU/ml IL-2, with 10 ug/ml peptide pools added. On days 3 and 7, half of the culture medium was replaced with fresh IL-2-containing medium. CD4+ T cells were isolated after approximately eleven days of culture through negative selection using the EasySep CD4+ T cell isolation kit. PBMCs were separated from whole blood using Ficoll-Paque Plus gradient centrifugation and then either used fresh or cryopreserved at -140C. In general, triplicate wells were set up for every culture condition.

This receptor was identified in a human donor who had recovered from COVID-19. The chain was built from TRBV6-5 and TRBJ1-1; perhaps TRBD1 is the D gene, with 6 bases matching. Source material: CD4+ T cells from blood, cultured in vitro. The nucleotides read TGTGCCAGCAGTTACGATCGACAGGCGTTGATGAACACTGAAGCTTTCTTT. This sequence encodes CASSYDRQALMNTEAFF.